These T cell receptor beta chains were read from a single sample in a study of blood T cell repertoires in COVID-19. Clones were read by immunoSEQ multiplex PCR, and TCRdb kept only the in-frame ones, dropping some. Of 100,000 to 150,000 clones listed, approximately 90% are singletons. The sequencing input was peripheral blood. The receptors derive from a man aged 45-65 years with acute or convalescent COVID-19. The CDR3 runs from the conserved cysteine through the conserved F or W. The D gene is left open where the match is weak. Size tells how often a clone was seen (once, few, many) or the class of an expanded clone, and some rows leave it out.

j_call	clone_size	d_call	v_call	cdr3_nt	cdr3_aa
TRBJ1-4	.	.	TRBV5-1	TGCGCCAGCAGCTTGGAAGGAACCGGGAATGCGGCTAATGAAAAACTGTTTTTT	CASSLEGTGNAANEKLFF
TRBJ2-3	.	.	TRBV11-2	TGTGCCAGCACCCCGCTGACTAGCACAGATACGCAGTATTTT	CASTPLTSTDTQYF
TRBJ1-1	.	.	TRBV2	TGTGCCAGCAGGGGGGGCACTGAAGCTTTCTTT	CASRGGTEAFF
TRBJ1-1	.	.	TRBV5-1	TGCGCCAGCAGCTCTTTGGTCCCGGGAGGCACTGAAGCTTTCTTT	CASSSLVPGGTEAFF
TRBJ1-5	few	.	TRBV15	TGTGCCACCAGCAGAGTGGGACAAGCGGGCAATCAGCCCCAGCATTTT	CATSRVGQAGNQPQHF
TRBJ2-3	.	.	TRBV6-4	TGTGCCAGCAGTGGATTGAGGTTTCCGGATAGCACAGATACGCAGTATTTT	CASSGLRFPDSTDTQYF
TRBJ2-1	.	.	TRBV28	TGTGCCAGCACAAGAAGGAGGGGCGGGGATGAGCAGTTCTTC	CASTRRRGGDEQFF
TRBJ2-7	.	.	TRBV6-5	TGTGCCAGCAGAAGACAGGCCCCCTACGAGCAGTACTTC	CASRRQAPYEQYF
TRBJ2-1	.	TRBD1	TRBV10-1	TGCGCCAGCAGTGAGTCGACAGGGGCCGCGAACAATGAGCAGTTCTTC	CASSESTGAANNEQFF
TRBJ2-5	.	.	TRBV7-2	TGTGCCAGCAGCCCGCGGACAGGGAGGGCTTTGGAGACCCAGTACTTC	CASSPRTGRALETQYF
TRBJ1-1	.	.	TRBV9	TGTGCCAGCAGCCTAACGTTGGAAGGGGGCACTGAAGCTTTCTTT	CASSLTLEGGTEAFF
TRBJ2-7	.	TRBD2	TRBV28	TGTGCCAGCAGTTCGCTAGCGGAGCCAATCTACGAGCAGTACTTC	CASSSLAEPIYEQYF
TRBJ1-5	once	TRBD1	TRBV19	TGTGCCAGTGGGGGTAGACAGGGGGCGGTACAGAATCAGCCCCAGCATTTT	CASGGRQGAVQNQPQHF
TRBJ2-3	.	.	TRBV15	TGTGCCACCAGCAGACAGGAAACAGATACGCAGTATTTT	CATSRQETDTQYF
TRBJ1-2	.	TRBD1	TRBV19	TGTGCCAGTACCAACTCGGGACAGGCTGGTGGCTACACCTTC	CASTNSGQAGGYTF
TRBJ1-1	.	.	TRBV7-9	TGTGCCAGCAGCTTGGGGGCAGCGAACACTGAAGCTTTCTTT	CASSLGAANTEAFF
TRBJ1-1	.	.	TRBV21-1	TGTGCCAGCAGCAAAGCGCTAGGACAGGGGATTCAGAACACTGAAGCTTTCTTT	CASSKALGQGIQNTEAFF
TRBJ2-2	.	TRBD1	TRBV12-5	TGTGCTAGTGGTGACAGGACAGGGGCGGGCGGGGAGCTGTTTTTT	CASGDRTGAGGELFF
TRBJ2-2	once	.	TRBV5-4	TGTGCCAGCAGCTTGGACAGGGAGTTCACCGGGGAGCTGTTTTTT	CASSLDREFTGELFF
TRBJ2-7	.	TRBD2	TRBV28	TGTGCCAGCTGTAGCGGGAGCCCCCCCTACGAGCAGTACTTC	CASCSGSPPYEQYF
TRBJ1-2	.	.	TRBV6-5	TGTGCCAGCAGTTACTTCCCCCGGACTGACTTGGGCTACACCTTC	CASSYFPRTDLGYTF
TRBJ2-3	once	TRBD2	TRBV3-1/TRBV3-2	TGTGCCAGCAGCCAGGCTTATAGCGGGGGGGCGAGGGATACGCAGTATTTT	CASSQAYSGGARDTQYF
TRBJ2-3	.	.	TRBV3-1/TRBV3-2	TGTGCCAGCAGCCTTCGGGGTACAGATACGCAGTATTTT	CASSLRGTDTQYF
TRBJ2-7	.	TRBD1	TRBV12-3/TRBV12-4	TGTGCCAGCAGGCGACAGGGGACCTACGAGCAGTACTTC	CASRRQGTYEQYF
TRBJ1-6	.	.	TRBV19	TGTGCCGTCTCGAGTATGAATAATTCACCCCTCCACTTT	CAVSSMNNSPLHF
TRBJ1-3	.	TRBD1	TRBV2	TGTGCCAGCAGGCCGGACAGGGGATCTGGAAACACCATATATTTT	CASRPDRGSGNTIYF
TRBJ1-1	.	TRBD1	TRBV4-1	TGCGCCAGCAGCCAAGTTCAGGGGGCGAACACTGAAGCTTTCTTT	CASSQVQGANTEAFF
TRBJ1-5	once	.	TRBV28	TGTGCCAGCAGTTTAATTCGAGGTGGCTATCAGCCCCAGCATTTT	CASSLIRGGYQPQHF
TRBJ2-5	.	.	TRBV9	TGTGCCAGCAGCTCCCCCAGGGGGAGAGGAGGGAGGGAGACCCAGTACTTC	CASSSPRGRGGRETQYF
TRBJ2-7	once	TRBD1	TRBV18	TGTGCCAGCTCACCGAGGACAGGAATCTACGAGCAGTACTTC	CASSPRTGIYEQYF
TRBJ1-2	.	TRBD1	TRBV6-5	TGTGCCAGCAGTTACTCCCAGGGGGACTATGGCTACACCTTC	CASSYSQGDYGYTF
TRBJ1-5	once	.	TRBV28	TGTGCCAGCAGTTTTCCCCCGATCTATCCCCAGCATTTT	CASSFPPIYPQHF
TRBJ2-2	.	TRBD2	TRBV29-1	TGCAGCGTTGAAGAAGGCCAGCGGGGGGGCCCGGTATCCGGGGAGCTGTTTTTT	CSVEEGQRGGPVSGELFF
TRBJ1-3	.	TRBD1	TRBV7-8	TGTGCCAGCAGCTTAGGCCCACAGGGGGCAGCTGGAAACACCATATATTTT	CASSLGPQGAAGNTIYF
TRBJ1-1	once	.	TRBV2	TGTGCCAGCAATGCAGTCACTGAAGCTTTCTTT	CASNAVTEAFF
TRBJ2-7	.	.	TRBV5-4	TGTGCCAGCAGCTTATCTAGCGCTCTTTCCTACGAGCAGTACTTC	CASSLSSALSYEQYF
TRBJ2-3	.	TRBD1	TRBV28	TGTGCCAGCAGGGACAGGGATAGGATCACAGATACGCAGTATTTT	CASRDRDRITDTQYF
TRBJ1-4	few	TRBD1	TRBV5-1	TGCGCCAGCAGCAGGACAGGGAGGGAGGAAAAACTGTTTTTT	CASSRTGREEKLFF
TRBJ2-1	.	TRBD2	TRBV19	TGTGCCAGTAGTATTATTAGCGGGACTTACAATGAGCAGTTCTTC	CASSIISGTYNEQFF
TRBJ1-1	.	.	TRBV9	TGTGCCAGCAGCCCACGGGGGGCCGCTACGAACACTGAAGCTTTCTTT	CASSPRGAATNTEAFF